The 3 T cell receptor beta chains listed next were all sequenced from one sample in a study of early T cells in non-severe SARS-CoV-2 infection. MiXCR, run by TCRdb on the 5' RACE reads, gives a single entry per CDR3 protein. The profile covers about 39,000 distinct CDR3 sequences, with roughly 7% appearing a single time and 7% to 10% taken by the ten largest. The sequenced sample was whole blood. These receptors came from an adult who was a healthcare worker with PCR-confirmed SARS-CoV-2 infection or an uninfected control (not recorded which).

This clonotype was seen ten or more times. V gene TRBV19 combines with J gene TRBJ2-1, with 8 bases identical to TRBD2. In germline, CDR1 is LNHDA, CDR2 SQIVND (reference sequence). V was pared by 5 bases and J by 2 bases, with 2 bases of the junction left unmatched. This CDR3 contains 14 residues. This chain's CDR3 is CASSRGGTYNEQFF. DNA for the CDR3: TGTGCCAGTAGTCGGGGGGGGACCTACAATGAGCAGTTCTTC.

This clonotype was seen many times. The chain carries TRBV7-2 and TRBJ1-6, with D maybe TRBD1 (5 bases). The CDR3 spans 17 residues. Trimming left V 2 bases short and J 9 bases short, with 20 bases between. Germline V CDR1 and CDR2: SGHTA, FQGNSA. DNA of the CDR3: TGTGCCAGCAGCTTATTGGGTATTGGGGCAGTCAGTTCACCCCTCCACTTT. Its translation is CASSLLGIGAVSSPLHF.

This clonotype has only a few counts. The chain links TRBV5-1 to TRBJ2-7, with 9 bases aligning to TRBD2. The ends lost 4 bases at V and 3 bases at J; junction bases unmatched: 8. Germline loops: CDR1 SGHRS, CDR2 YFSETQ. CDR3 size: 15 residues. The CDR3 nucleotides read TGCGCCAGCAGCGGTGGAGCGGGGGGCTACTACGAGCAGTACTTC. Translation: CASSGGAGGYYEQYF.